This T cell receptor (beta chain) was documented in a study of cytomegalovirus exposure and HLA in healthy donors (dated by TCRdb to 2016 to 2017). Background on the whole study: The roughly 700 repertoires of the first cohort and the roughly 120 validation repertoires were produced on the same platform, according to a later analysis. The study aimed to test whether cataloging public T cell receptors could reveal signatures of past pathogen exposure. In addition to the first cohort of about 650 subjects, a separate validation cohort of approximately 130 different subjects was used. The study combined high-throughput TCR immunosequencing, statistical association of individual TCRs with disease status, and machine learning to predict cytomegalovirus infection status. The full study reports these points: Most TCR sequences were observed very rarely across donors, whereas some public TCRs were present in many individuals. Of the cluster scores, roughly 95% were above 0 in a later analysis, which found that TCRs clustered in the first cohort also tended to co-occur in the roughly 130 validation repertoires. The authors suggested that the approach could potentially be generalized to other disease states and immunological phenotypes. The study listed over 150 TCR beta chains as associated with cytomegalovirus. In vitro tests confirmed that a few of the cytomegalovirus-associated TCR beta chains recognize cytomegalovirus antigens. The validation cohort had no HLA typing available for a later analysis, so co-occurrence within that cohort was assessed over all 120 or so repertoires. The classifier was reported to diagnose cytomegalovirus status with high specificity and sensitivity in both the original and validation cohorts.

As for this clone: Its antigen remains undetermined. No much larger clonotype is one base removed from it; base qualities were not supplied.

The donors belonged to the validation cohort of under 150 subjects, which was separate from the roughly 700-subject first cohort. The CDR3 runs 16 residues from the cysteine to the phenylalanine. The entry retains the CDR3 DNA only, 48 bases that are in frame from base 1. Germline trimming: 5 bases from V, 4 bases from J; junction bases outside gene matches: 11. The germline V gene provides CDR1 SGHVS and CDR2 FQNEAQ. Receptor libraries were prepared by the immunoSEQ multiplex PCR assay. In the original analysis: A statistical classification framework was developed to diagnose cytomegalovirus status using the catalog of TCR beta chain sequences. TCRdb carries this immuneACCESS record with in-frame sequences only. Its versions omit some clonotypes, under half of them owing to an unresolved V gene in the studies checked, with the rest unexplained. Clonal size and the V and J genes are those of that table, whereas D and trimming came from the DNA. Here the sample has 110,000 to 150,000 clones; around four fifths occur a single time. Under 1.5% of the sample rests with the top ten.

The specimen sequenced was PBMCs. This receptor was identified in a woman in her 30s in good health and CMV-seronegative. The chain is made from TRBV7-8 and TRBJ2-1; the central 7 bases match TRBD2. The DNA sequence follows: TGTGCCAGCAGCATACGACTAGCCGGCGTTTACAATGAGCAGTTCTTC. Its coded protein is CASSIRLAGVYNEQFF.